The TCR beta chain under discussion was sequenced for a study of cytomegalovirus exposure and HLA in healthy donors. Study-wide results and caveats: HLA-A and HLA-B allele assignments for most subjects were reportedly predicted accurately using TCR beta sequences. Immune exposure was documented only through CMV serostatus. Most TCR sequences were uncommon, yet certain public TCRs appeared in many donors. More than 15,000 TCR beta sequences were associated with HLA alleles at 0.05 false discovery rate in a later analysis.

A multiplex PCR was run with 60 Vbeta primers and 13 Jbeta primers. Produced via immunoSEQ multiplex PCR; TCRdb's table is partial and in-frame only. The sample lists 100,000 or so clones; 65% to 80% were seen once. To note about this clone: Its antigen is still unknown.

The CDR3 sequence is 15 residues long. The V gene's germline CDR1 is LGHNA and CDR2 YSLEER. V shed 0 bases and J 5 bases; nucleotides not matched to a gene: 6. Sample: PBMCs. The sequence came from a female donor in good health and CMV-seronegative. The chain has TRBV4-3 and TRBJ1-1; 7 bases line up with TRBD1. In nucleotides, the CDR3 is TGCGCCAGCAGCCAAGACTCAGGGGGTTGGACTGAAGCTTTCTTT. It specifies CASSQDSGGWTEAFF.